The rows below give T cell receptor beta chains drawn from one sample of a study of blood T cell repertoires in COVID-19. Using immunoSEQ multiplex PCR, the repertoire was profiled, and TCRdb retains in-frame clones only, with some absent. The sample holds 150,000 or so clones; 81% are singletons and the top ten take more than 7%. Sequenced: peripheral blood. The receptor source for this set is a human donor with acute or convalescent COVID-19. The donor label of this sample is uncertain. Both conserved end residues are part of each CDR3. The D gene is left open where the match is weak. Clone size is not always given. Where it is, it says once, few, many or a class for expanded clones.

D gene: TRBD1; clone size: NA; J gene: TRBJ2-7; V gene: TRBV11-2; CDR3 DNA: TGTGCCAGCAGCCCCCTAACAAGGACAGGATCCTACGAGCAGTACTTC; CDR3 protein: CASSPLTRTGSYEQYF
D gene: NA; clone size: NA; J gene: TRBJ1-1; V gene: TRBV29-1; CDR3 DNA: TGCAGCGTTGGGTGGGCGAATCGTATGAACACTGAAGCTTTCTTT; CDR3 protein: CSVGWANRMNTEAFF
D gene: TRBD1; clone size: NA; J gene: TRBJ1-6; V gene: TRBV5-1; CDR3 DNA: TGCGCCAGCAGCTTGGAAGGCAGGGGGAATTCACCCCTCCACTTT; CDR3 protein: CASSLEGRGNSPLHF
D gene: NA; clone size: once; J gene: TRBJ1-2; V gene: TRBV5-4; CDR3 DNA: TGTGCCAGCAACACGGGGGGTCACTATGGCTACACCTTC; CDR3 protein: CASNTGGHYGYTF
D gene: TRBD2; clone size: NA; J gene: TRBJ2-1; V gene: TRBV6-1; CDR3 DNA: TGTGCCAGCAGTGATGACCCCACTAGCGGGTTATACAATGAGCAGTTCTTC; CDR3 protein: CASSDDPTSGLYNEQFF
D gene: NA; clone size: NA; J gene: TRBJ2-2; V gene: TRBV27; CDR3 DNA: TGTGCCAGCAGTGACCCGCAGGGTGGTAAAACCGGGGAGCTGTTTTTT; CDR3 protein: CASSDPQGGKTGELFF
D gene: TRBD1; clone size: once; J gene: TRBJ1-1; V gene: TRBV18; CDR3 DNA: TGTGCCAGCTCCCTGACAGGGGGATCTGAAGCTTTCTTT; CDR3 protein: CASSLTGGSEAFF
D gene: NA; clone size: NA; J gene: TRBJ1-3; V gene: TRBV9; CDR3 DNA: TGTGCCAGCAGCGTCAGGGGCCACTCTGGAAACACCATATATTTT; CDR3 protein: CASSVRGHSGNTIYF
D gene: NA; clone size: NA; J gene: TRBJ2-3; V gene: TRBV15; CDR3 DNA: TGTGCCACCAGCAGAGATGAGGACATCGCTAGCACAGATACGCAGTATTTT; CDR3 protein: CATSRDEDIASTDTQYF
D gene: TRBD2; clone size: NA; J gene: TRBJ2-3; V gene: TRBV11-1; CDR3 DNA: TGTGCCAGCAGTCTGGGACTAGCGGGCTCCACAGATACGCAGTATTTT; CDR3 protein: CASSLGLAGSTDTQYF
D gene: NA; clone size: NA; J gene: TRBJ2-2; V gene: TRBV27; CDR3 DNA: TGTGCCAGCAGTCCCCTAAGCCGAACCGGGGAGCTGTTTTTT; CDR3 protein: CASSPLSRTGELFF
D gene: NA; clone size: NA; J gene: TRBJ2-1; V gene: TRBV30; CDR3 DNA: TGTGCCTGGAGTCGGGACTCATACAATGAGCAGTTCTTC; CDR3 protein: CAWSRDSYNEQFF
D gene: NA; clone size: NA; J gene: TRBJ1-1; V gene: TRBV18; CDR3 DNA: TGTGCCAGCTCACCGTCGGGAGCTACTGAAGCTTTCTTT; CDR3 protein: CASSPSGATEAFF
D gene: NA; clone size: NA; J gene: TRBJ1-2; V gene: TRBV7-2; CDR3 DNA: TGTGCCAGCAGCTTAGCCAGGGAGGATGGCTACACCTTC; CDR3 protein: CASSLAREDGYTF
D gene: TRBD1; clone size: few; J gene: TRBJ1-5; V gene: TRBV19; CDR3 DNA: TGTGCCAGTTCCACAGGGGATAATCAGCCCCAGCATTTT; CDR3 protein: CASSTGDNQPQHF
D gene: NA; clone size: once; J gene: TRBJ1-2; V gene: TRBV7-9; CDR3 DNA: TGTGCCAGCAGCCCCGGGAGGGGCTATGGCTACACCTTC; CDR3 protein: CASSPGRGYGYTF
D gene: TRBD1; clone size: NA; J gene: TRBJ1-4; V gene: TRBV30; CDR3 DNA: TGTGCCTGGTCCGGGACAGAGAATGAAAAACTGTTTTTT; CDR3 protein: CAWSGTENEKLFF
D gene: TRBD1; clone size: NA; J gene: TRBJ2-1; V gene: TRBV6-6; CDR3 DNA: TGTGCCAGCAGTTTGGGACAGCACAATGAGCAGTTCTTC; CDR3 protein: CASSLGQHNEQFF
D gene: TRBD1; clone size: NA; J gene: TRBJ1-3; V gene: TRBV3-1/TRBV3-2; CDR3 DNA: TGTGCCAGCAGCCTCAGAGACAGGGCCCTAGCTGGAAACACCATATATTTT; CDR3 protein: CASSLRDRALAGNTIYF
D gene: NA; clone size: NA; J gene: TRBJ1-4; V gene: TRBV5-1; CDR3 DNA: TGCGCCAGCAGCTTATGGGGGCAGGCTAATGAAAAACTGTTTTTT; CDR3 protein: CASSLWGQANEKLFF
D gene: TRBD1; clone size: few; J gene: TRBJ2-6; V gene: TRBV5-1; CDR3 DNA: TGCGCCAGCAGCGGGGCGACAGGGGGGACTGGGGCCAACGTCCTGACTTTC; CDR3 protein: CASSGATGGTGANVLTF
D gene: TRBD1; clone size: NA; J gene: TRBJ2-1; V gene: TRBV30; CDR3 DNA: TGTGCCTGGATGAGGGGGCCTTACAATGAGCAGTTCTTC; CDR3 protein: CAWMRGPYNEQFF
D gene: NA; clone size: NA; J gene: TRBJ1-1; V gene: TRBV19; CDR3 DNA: TGTGCCAGTAGTATCACCCAGGGAATTGAAGCTTTCTTT; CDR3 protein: CASSITQGIEAFF
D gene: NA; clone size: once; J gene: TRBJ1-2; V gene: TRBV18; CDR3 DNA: TGTGCCAGCTCACCACCGGTAGCTTACGGGATCTATGGCTACACCTTC; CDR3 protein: CASSPPVAYGIYGYTF
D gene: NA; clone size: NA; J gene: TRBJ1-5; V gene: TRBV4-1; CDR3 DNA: TGCGCCAGCAGCCAAGATTGGGGGGTAGTGAGCAATCAGCCCCAGCATTTT; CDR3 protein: CASSQDWGVVSNQPQHF
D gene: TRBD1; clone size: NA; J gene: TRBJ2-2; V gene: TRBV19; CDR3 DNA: TGTGCCAGTAGTATGATGGGGACAGGGGACACCGGGGAGCTGTTTTTT; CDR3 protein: CASSMMGTGDTGELFF
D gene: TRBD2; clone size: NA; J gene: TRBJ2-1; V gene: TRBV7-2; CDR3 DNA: TGTGCCAGCAGCTGGCTAAGCGGGGGCAACAATGAGCAGTTCTTC; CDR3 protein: CASSWLSGGNNEQFF
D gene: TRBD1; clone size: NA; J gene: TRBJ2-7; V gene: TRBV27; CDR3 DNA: TGTGCCAGCAGTTTACCGCCCGGGACAGGGGGCTACGAGCAGTACTTC; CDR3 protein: CASSLPPGTGGYEQYF
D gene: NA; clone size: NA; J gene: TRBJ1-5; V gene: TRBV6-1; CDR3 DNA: TGTGCCAGCAGTGAAGGCCCGGGTTGGGGCAATCAGCCCCAGCATTTT; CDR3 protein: CASSEGPGWGNQPQHF
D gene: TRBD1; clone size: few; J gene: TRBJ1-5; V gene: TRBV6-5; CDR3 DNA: TGTGCCACCCGGCAGGGGGATCAGCCCCAGCATTTT; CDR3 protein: CATRQGDQPQHF
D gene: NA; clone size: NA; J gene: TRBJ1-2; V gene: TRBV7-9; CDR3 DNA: TGTGCCAGCAGCTCAAGCGGATTTCGCGGGGAGCTGATAAGCTATGGCTACACCTTC; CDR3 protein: CASSSSGFRGELISYGYTF
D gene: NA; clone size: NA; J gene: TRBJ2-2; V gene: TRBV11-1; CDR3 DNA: TGTGCCAGCAGCTTAGTAGGAGTGCGCACCACCGGGGAGCTGTTTTTT; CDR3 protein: CASSLVGVRTTGELFF
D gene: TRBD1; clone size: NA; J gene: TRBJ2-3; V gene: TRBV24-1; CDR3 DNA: TGTGCCACCAGTGATTCCGGGACAGGGGCAGATACGCAGTATTTT; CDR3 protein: CATSDSGTGADTQYF
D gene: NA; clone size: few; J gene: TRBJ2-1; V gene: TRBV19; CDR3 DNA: TGTGCCAGTAGTCGCGCGGGTAATGAGCAGTTCTTC; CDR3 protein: CASSRAGNEQFF
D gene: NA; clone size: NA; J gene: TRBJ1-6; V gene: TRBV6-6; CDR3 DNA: TGTGCCAGCAGTTACCGGGACTGGTATAATTCACCCCTCCACTTT; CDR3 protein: CASSYRDWYNSPLHF
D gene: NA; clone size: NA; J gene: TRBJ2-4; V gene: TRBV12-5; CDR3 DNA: TGTGCTAGTGGCGGGGAGGCCAAAAACATTCAGTACTTC; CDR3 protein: CASGGEAKNIQYF
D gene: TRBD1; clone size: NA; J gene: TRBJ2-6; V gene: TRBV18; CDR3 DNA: TGTGCCAGCTCACTTCAGGGGGCCACTGGGGCCAACGTCCTGACTTTC; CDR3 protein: CASSLQGATGANVLTF
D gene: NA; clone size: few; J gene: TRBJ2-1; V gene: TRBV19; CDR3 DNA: TGTGCCAGTACCAATCACAATGAGCAGTTCTTC; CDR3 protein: CASTNHNEQFF
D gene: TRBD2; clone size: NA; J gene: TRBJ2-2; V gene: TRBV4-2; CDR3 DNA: TGTGCCAGCAGCCAAGGGACTAGCGGGGCCACCGGGGAGCTGTTTTTT; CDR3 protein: CASSQGTSGATGELFF
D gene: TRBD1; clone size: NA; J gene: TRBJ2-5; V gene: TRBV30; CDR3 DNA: TGTGCCTGGTCTCCCCCCGACAGGGTACTTTCGAAGACCCAGTACTTC; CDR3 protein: CAWSPPDRVLSKTQYF
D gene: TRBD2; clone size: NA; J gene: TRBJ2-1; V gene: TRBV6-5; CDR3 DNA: TGTGCCAGCACCTTTAGCGGGGGCCTCCGCAGTGAGCAGTTCTTC; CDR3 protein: CASTFSGGLRSEQFF
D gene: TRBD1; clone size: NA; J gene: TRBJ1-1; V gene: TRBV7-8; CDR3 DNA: TGTGCCAGCAGCTTGTCGACAGGGCGGGTGAACACTGAAGCTTTCTTT; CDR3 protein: CASSLSTGRVNTEAFF
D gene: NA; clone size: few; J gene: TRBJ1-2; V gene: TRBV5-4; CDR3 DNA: TGTGCCAGCAGCTTAGGGGACTTGATGGGCTATGGCTACACCTTC; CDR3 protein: CASSLGDLMGYGYTF
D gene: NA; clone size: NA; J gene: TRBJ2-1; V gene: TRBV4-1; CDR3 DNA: TGCGCCAGCAGCCAATTAGATGAGCAGTTCTTC; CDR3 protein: CASSQLDEQFF
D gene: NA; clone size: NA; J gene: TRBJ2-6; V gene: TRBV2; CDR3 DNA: TGTGCCAGCAGTCCGGGACTTACCTGGGGGGCCAACGTCCTGACTTTC; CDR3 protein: CASSPGLTWGANVLTF
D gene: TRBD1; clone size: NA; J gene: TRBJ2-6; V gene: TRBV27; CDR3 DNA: TGTGCCAGCAGCCCTGGACAGGGGGCTGGGGCCAACGTCCTGACTTTC; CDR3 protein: CASSPGQGAGANVLTF
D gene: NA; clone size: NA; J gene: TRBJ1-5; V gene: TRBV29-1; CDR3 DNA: TGCAGCATAAGTACGGGGGTTGGTCAGCCCCAGCATTTT; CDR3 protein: CSISTGVGQPQHF
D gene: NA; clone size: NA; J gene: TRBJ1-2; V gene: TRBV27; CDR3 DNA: TGTGCCAGCAGTCGGGACTTCAACTATGGCTACACCTTC; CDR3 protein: CASSRDFNYGYTF
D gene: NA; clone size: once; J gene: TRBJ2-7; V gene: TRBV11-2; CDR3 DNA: TGTGCCAGCAGCTTAGATATCGGGGTGGGCTACGAGCAGTACTTC; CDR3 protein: CASSLDIGVGYEQYF
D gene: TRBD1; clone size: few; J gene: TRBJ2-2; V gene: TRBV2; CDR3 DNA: TGTGCCAGCAGCCATCAGAAGAGAAGGACAGGGACCCCGAACACCGGGGAGCTGTTTTTT; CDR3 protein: CASSHQKRRTGTPNTGELFF
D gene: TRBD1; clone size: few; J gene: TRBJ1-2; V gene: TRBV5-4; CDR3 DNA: TGTGCCAGCAGCTGGGCAGGGGGCGACTATGGCTACACCTTC; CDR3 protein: CASSWAGGDYGYTF